This note documents a single T cell receptor beta chain sequence. Its antigen is still unknown. With V trimmed by 0 bases and J by 5 bases, 2 bases remained unmatched. Germline CDR1 and CDR2: MNHEY and SMNVEV (reference sequence). This CDR3 is built from 16 residues. Donors in the study were healthy people who gave bone marrow. Researchers ran the PCR with 60 Vbeta and 13 Jbeta primers. Only in-frame clones appear in the TCRdb table, and some are missing; sequencing was by immunoSEQ multiplex PCR. This table holds about 130,000 clones, around three quarters found once. These data originate in a study of cytomegalovirus exposure and HLA in healthy donors. The study, taken as a whole, reports: Confirmation was obtained in vitro that a few CMV-associated chains are specific for CMV antigens. The investigators catalogued about 170 TCR beta chains as cytomegalovirus-associated.

Sequenced material: PBMCs. The rearrangement links TRBV27 to TRBJ2-2, with 11 nucleotides matching TRBD1. This sequence was found in a woman aged 50 to 65 in good health and CMV-seronegative. CDR3 DNA: TGTGCCAGCAGTTTATCGTGGGACAGGGGGACCGGGGAGCTGTTTTTT. Protein sequence: CASSLSWDRGTGELFF.